The T cell receptor (beta chain) described here comes from a study of T cells after posttransplantation cyclophosphamide. Study-wide points: Blood and skin or GI T cell repertoires showed limited TRB overlap.

Notes on this clone: Antigen: not known.

Data came from immunoSEQ multiplex PCR; TCRdb stores just in-frame clones and leaves some out. The repertoire holds several thousand clones, with around 79% as singletons. V was pared by 3 bases and J by 2 bases, with 4 bases of the junction left unmatched. The CDR3 is made up of 15 amino acids. The germline gives CDR1 SGHKS, CDR2 YYEKEE (reference sequence). Methotrexate plus calcineurin inhibitor accompanied controls' myeloablative marrow transplants; sampling was 1 year later. The material was PBMCs, obtained after an allogeneic stem cell transplant with a calcineurin inhibitor and methotrexate. The receptor comes from a male patient aged 35-50 years who received an allogeneic stem cell transplant from an unrelated donor, was CMV-positive, and had chronic GVHD only. Part of the T cells may come from the graft donor. The V and J genes are TRBV5-5 and TRBJ1-2; TRBD1 agrees at 10 bases. CDR3 residues: CASSWAGQGNYGYTF. In DNA form, the CDR3 reads TGTGCCAGCAGCTGGGCGGGACAGGGGAACTATGGCTACACCTTC. Full variable domain (outside the CDR3, taken from reference TRBV5-5 and TRBJ1-2): DAGVTQSPTHLIKTRGQQVTLRCSPISGHKSVSWYQQVLGQGPQFIFQYYEKEERGRGNFPDRFSARQFPNYSSELNVNALLLGDSALYLCASSWAGQGNYGYTFGSGTRLTVV.